This T cell receptor beta chain was documented in a study of regulatory T cells in long-lasting Graves disease. Only a few counts were recorded for this clonotype. The antigen is unknown. Specified time point: persistent/refractory GD, antithyroid drugs over 5 years with positive TRAb. PBMC-derived RNA was used for the TCR library. V dropped 2 bases and J dropped 8 bases, with 4 bases sitting between them. The CDR3 covers 11 residues. The germline CDR1 and CDR2 sequences are MNHEY and SVGEGT. In building TCR beta libraries, iRepertoire HTBI primers were used together with Arm-PCR of CDR3 regions. MiXCR, applied by TCRdb to the multiplex PCR reads, yields one record per CDR3 protein. The sample lists hundreds of thousands of distinct CDR3 sequences, around 20% occurring once. Overall study findings and caveats: TRBV28, TRBJ1-2 and TRBJ2-5 emerged as the favored segments in persistent disease.

The gene calls are TRBV6-2 or TRBV6-3 and TRBJ2-1; no reliable D call. This specimen was peripheral blood mononuclear cells (PBMCs), taken when the disease was refractory, from a patient treated with antithyroid drugs. This receptor was identified in a female donor with Graves disease. In nucleotides, the CDR3 is TGTGCCAGCAGTTACATGCATGAGCAGTTCTTC. Amino acid sequence: CASSYMHEQFF.